A single sample is the source of the 15 T cell receptor beta chains below, sequenced in a study of shared clonotypes between healthy human individuals. Assay: immunoSEQ multiplex PCR; the TCRdb copy retains only in-frame clones and omits some. The sample lists about 2,100,000 clones, just over 90% occurring once. CD45RO-negative, CCR7-selected cells formed the naive CD8 fraction, which excluded terminally differentiated effector memory CD45RA+ cells. The sequencing sample was made of naive CD8+ T cells from PBMCs. These receptors were collected from a man aged 18 to 35 in good health. Some clones in this sample may be carry-over from other donors' samples.

The V and J genes are TRBV13 and TRBJ1-3; 7 bases map to TRBD1. Germline trimming cut 5 bases from V and 0 bases from J; bases unmatched to any gene: 4. The CDR3 consists of 15 residues. The germline gives CDR1 PRHDT, CDR2 FYEKMQ (reference sequence). The CDR3 DNA is TGTGCCAGCAGCCAGGACAGGTACTCTGGAAACACCATATATTTT. Residues: CASSQDRYSGNTIYF. The full variable domain, completed using reference TRBV13 and TRBJ1-3, is AAGVIQSPRHLIKEKRETATLKCYPIPRHDTVYWYQQGPGQDPQFLISFYEKMQSDKGSIPDRFSAQQFSDYHSELNMSSLELGDSALYFCASSQDRYSGNTIYFGEGSWLTVV.

The rearrangement links TRBV27 to TRBJ2-7; TRBD2 might be the D (5 bases). The CDR3 is 15 amino acids. Germline loops: CDR1 MNHEY, CDR2 SMNVEV (reference sequence). V lost 2 bases and J 2 bases, leaving 13 bases between the germline ends. CDR3 in amino acids: CASSLKGDGTYEQYF. In nucleotides, the CDR3 is TGTGCCAGCAGTTTAAAGGGCGACGGGACCTACGAGCAGTACTTC.

J is TRBJ2-3 and V is TRBV7-9, with 9 bases lining up with TRBD1. The ends lost 5 bases at V and 4 bases at J; junction bases unmatched: 7. This CDR3 contains 15 residues. The germline V gene has CDR1 SEHNR and CDR2 FQNEAQ (reference sequence). The CDR3 bases are TGTGCCAGCAGCCCCCGGACAGGGGTGCCAGATACGCAGTATTTT. Its translation: CASSPRTGVPDTQYF.

The chain is built from TRBV15 and TRBJ1-5, with D unresolved. Germline CDR1 LNHNV, CDR2 YYDKDF (reference sequence). The CDR3 extends over 14 amino acids. The germline V and J ends were trimmed by 2 bases and 0 bases, with 5 bases remaining between them. The CDR3 sequence: CATSRTNSNQPQHF. As DNA, the CDR3 is TGTGCCACCAGCAGAACGAATAGCAATCAGCCCCAGCATTTT.

Points on this clone: At the DNA level, this CDR3 is encoded by other sequences in the same sample as well. The V gene is TRBV28, the J gene TRBJ1-1, with 7 bases fitting TRBD1. Losses at the gene ends were 3 bases for V and 4 bases for J; bases not matched to a gene: 2. The length of the CDR3 is 13 residues. Germline values: CDR1 MDHEN, CDR2 SYDVKM. This chain's CDR3 is CASSLTGSTEAFF. The DNA of the CDR3 is TGTGCCAGCAGTTTGACAGGGTCCACTGAAGCTTTCTTT.

This chain uses TRBV19 with TRBJ1-2; tentatively, D is TRBD1 (6 bases). The CDR3 contains 12 residues. The germline gives CDR1 LNHDA, CDR2 SQIVND (reference sequence). Trimming cost V 3 bases and J 6 bases, with 8 bases left between them. CDR3 loop: CASSMSGDGYTF. The DNA of the CDR3 is TGTGCCAGTAGTATGTCAGGGGATGGCTACACCTTC.

A note on this clone: Other DNA sequences of this sample code for an identical CDR3. The genes are TRBV6-5 and TRBJ2-7; TRBD2 agrees at 8 bases. The CDR3 is 15 residues long. CDR1 and CDR2 (germline): MNHEY, SVGAGI. V shed 0 bases and J 4 bases; nucleotides not matched to a gene: 5. This CDR3 reads CASSYSPSGSYEQYF. As DNA, the CDR3 is TGTGCCAGCAGTTACTCTCCAAGCGGGAGTTACGAGCAGTACTTC.

On this clone: Other DNA variants within this sample encode the same CDR3. V is TRBV27 and J is TRBJ2-5; D possibly matches TRBD1 or TRBD2 (6 bases each). In germline, CDR1 is MNHEY, CDR2 SMNVEV (reference sequence). Trimming removed 2 bases from V and 1 base from J, with 8 bases in between. This CDR3 spans 14 amino acids. The CDR3 sequence: CASSLRGPQETQYF. DNA for the CDR3: TGTGCCAGCAGTTTACGGGGGCCCCAAGAGACCCAGTACTTC.

This sequence joins TRBV11-2 and TRBJ1-4; D is ambiguous. The V end was cut by 2 bases, the J end by 3 bases, with 7 bases between. Germline CDR1 is SGHAT and CDR2 is FQNNGV. This CDR3 contains 14 residues. The CDR3 here is CASSLYGPNEKLFF. DNA for the CDR3: TGTGCCAGCAGCTTATACGGTCCTAATGAAAAACTGTTTTTT.

The chain has TRBV4-1 and TRBJ1-4; possibly TRBD1 for D (5 bases). Germline V lookup: CDR1 MGHRA, CDR2 YSYEKL. Trimming stripped 4 bases from V and 7 bases from J, with 19 bases between. There are 16 residues in the CDR3. The CDR3 coding sequence is TGCGCCAGCAGCCTACCTGGGGGTGAGGTTGGTGAAAAACTGTTTTTT. Its protein product is CASSLPGGEVGEKLFF.

This clone was detected only once. The V call is TRBV28, the J call TRBJ2-7; TRBD1 agrees at 8 bases. Germline V gives CDR1 MDHEN, CDR2 SYDVKM. J lost 0 bases, V lost 8 bases, and 9 bases had no gene match. The CDR3 is made up of 15 amino acids. The CDR3: CASETGQGISYEQYF. The CDR3 DNA reads as TGTGCCAGCGAAACTGGACAGGGTATCTCCTACGAGCAGTACTTC.

The chain recombines TRBV27 with TRBJ1-1, with D possibly being TRBD1 (6 bases). CDR1 is MNHEY and CDR2 is SMNVEV in the germline V gene (reference sequence). Between the trimmed V and J ends, which lost 2 bases and 0 bases, there was a span of 10 bases. This CDR3 contains 15 residues. The CDR3 sequence: CASSLIGGLNTEAFF. The CDR3 coding sequence is TGTGCCAGCAGTTTAATCGGGGGGCTGAACACTGAAGCTTTCTTT.

This clone was detected a few times. This sequence joins TRBV19 and TRBJ1-4, with D perhaps matching TRBD1 (5 bases). V gave up 1 base and J gave up 8 bases, with 14 bases separating them. This CDR3 spans 15 amino acids. In germline, CDR1 is LNHDA, CDR2 SQIVND (reference sequence). This CDR3 is CASSIAGARGEKLFF. CDR3 DNA sequence: TGTGCCAGTAGTATAGCCGGGGCGCGAGGGGAAAAACTGTTTTTT.

The gene calls are TRBV9 and TRBJ2-7, with D possibly matching TRBD1 (6 bases). Trimming took 0 bases from V and 2 from J, leaving 12 bases between them. The CDR3 is 15 amino acids. From germline, CDR1 is SGDLS and CDR2 YYNGEE. This CDR3 reads CASSVEPGETYEQYF. DNA of the CDR3: TGTGCCAGCAGCGTAGAGCCAGGGGAAACCTACGAGCAGTACTTC.

In nucleotides, the CDR3 is TGTGCCAGCAGTTACCCCGGAGCCGGGGAGCTGTTTTTT. Its translation: CASSYPGAGELFF. The chain joins TRBV6-6 to TRBJ2-2; D remains unclear. Trimming left V 2 bases short and J 6 bases short, with 7 bases between. Germline CDR1 reads MNHNY; CDR2 reads SVGAGI (reference sequence). This CDR3 contains 13 residues.